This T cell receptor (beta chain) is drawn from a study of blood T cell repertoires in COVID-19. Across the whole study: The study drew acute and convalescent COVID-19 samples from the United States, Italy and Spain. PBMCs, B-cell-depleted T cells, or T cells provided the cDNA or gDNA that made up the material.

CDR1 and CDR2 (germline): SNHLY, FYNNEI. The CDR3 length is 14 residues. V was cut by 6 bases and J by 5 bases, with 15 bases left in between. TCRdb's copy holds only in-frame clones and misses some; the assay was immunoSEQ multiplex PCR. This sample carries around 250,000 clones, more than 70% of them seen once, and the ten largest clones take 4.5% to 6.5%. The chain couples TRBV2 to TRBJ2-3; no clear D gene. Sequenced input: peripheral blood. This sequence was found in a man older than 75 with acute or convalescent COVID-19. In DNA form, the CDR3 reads TGTGCCAGCAGGAGAGATAGAGGTGGAGATACGCAGTATTTT. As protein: CASRRDRGGDTQYF.